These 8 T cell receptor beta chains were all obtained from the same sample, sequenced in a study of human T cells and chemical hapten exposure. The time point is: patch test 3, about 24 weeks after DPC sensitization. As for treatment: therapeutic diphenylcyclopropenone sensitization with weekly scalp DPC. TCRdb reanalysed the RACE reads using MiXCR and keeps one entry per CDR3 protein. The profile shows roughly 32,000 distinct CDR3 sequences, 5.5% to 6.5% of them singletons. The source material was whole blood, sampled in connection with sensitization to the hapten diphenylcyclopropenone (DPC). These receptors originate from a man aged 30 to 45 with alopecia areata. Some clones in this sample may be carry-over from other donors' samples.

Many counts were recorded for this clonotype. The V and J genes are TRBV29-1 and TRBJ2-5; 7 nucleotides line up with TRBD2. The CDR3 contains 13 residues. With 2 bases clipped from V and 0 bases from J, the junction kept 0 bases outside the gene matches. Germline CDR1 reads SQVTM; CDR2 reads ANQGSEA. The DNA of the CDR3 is TGCAGCGTTGAAACTAGCGACCAAGAGACCCAGTACTTC. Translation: CSVETSDQETQYF.

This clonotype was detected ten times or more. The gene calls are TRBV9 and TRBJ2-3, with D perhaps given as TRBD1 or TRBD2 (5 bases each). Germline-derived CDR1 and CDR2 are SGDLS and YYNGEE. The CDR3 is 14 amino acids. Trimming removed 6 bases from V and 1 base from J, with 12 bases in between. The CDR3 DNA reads TGTGCCAGCACAACGGGACGGCGCACAGATACGCAGTATTTT. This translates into CASTTGRRTDTQYF. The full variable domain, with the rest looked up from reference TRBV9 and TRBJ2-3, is DSGVTQTPKHLITATGQRVTLRCSPRSGDLSVYWYQQSLDQGLQFLIQYYNGEERAKGNILERFSAQQFPDLHSELNLSSLELGDSALYFCASTTGRRTDTQYFGPGTRLTVL.

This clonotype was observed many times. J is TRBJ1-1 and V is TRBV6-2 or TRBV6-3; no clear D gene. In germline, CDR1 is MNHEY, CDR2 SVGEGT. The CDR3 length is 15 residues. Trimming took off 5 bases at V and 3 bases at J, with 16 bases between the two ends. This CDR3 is CASSEPGPEDTEAFF. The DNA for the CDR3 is TGTGCCAGCAGTGAGCCGGGCCCTGAGGACACTGAAGCTTTCTTT.

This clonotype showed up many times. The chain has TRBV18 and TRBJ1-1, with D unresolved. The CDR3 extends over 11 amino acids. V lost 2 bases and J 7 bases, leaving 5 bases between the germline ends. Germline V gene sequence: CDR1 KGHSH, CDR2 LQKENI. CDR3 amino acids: CASSPGNEAFF. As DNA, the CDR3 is TGTGCCAGCTCACCAGGGAATGAAGCTTTCTTT.

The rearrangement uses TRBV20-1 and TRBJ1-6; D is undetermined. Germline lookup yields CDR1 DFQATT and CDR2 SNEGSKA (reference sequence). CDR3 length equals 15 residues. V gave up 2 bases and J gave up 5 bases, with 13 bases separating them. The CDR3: CSARLTAADNSPLHF. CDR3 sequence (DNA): TGCAGTGCTAGATTAACCGCAGCAGATAATTCACCCCTCCACTTT.

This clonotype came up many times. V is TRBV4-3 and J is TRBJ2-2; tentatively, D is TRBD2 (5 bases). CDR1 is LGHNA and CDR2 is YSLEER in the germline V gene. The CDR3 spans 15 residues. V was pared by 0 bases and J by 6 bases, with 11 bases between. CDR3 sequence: CASSQELRAAGELFF. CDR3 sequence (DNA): TGCGCCAGCAGCCAAGAGCTGAGGGCTGCCGGGGAGCTGTTTTTT.

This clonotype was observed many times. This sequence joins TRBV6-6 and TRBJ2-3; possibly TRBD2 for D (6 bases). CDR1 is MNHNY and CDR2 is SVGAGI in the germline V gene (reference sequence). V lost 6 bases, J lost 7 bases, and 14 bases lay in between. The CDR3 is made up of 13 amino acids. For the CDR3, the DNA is TGTGCCAGCAGATCCCCTAGCGAACATACGCAGTATTTT. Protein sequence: CASRSPSEHTQYF.

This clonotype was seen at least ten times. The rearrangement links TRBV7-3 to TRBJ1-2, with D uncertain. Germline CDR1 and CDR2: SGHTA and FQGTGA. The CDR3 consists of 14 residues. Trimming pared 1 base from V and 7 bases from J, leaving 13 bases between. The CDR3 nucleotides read TGTGCCAGCAGCTTAAATGGACCAACAAGTGGCTACACCTTC. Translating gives CASSLNGPTSGYTF. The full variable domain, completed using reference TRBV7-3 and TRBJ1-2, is GAGVSQTPSNKVTEKGKYVELRCDPISGHTALYWYRQSLGQGPEFLIYFQGTGAADDSGLPNDRFFAVRPEGSVSTLKIQRTERGDSAVYLCASSLNGPTSGYTFGSGTRLTVV.